This T cell receptor beta chain was captured in a study of OX40 agonist ivuxolimab in advanced cancers. Study outcomes and limitations: Among the nonresponders, some also had low normalized T-cell clonal expansion.

As regards this clone: Its antigen is undetermined.

This CDR3 has 14 amino acids. V gave up 5 bases and J gave up 4 bases, with 12 bases separating them. Germline CDR1 and CDR2: MNHNY and SVGAGI (reference sequence). Sampling of blood occurred at baseline, cycle 4 day 1, and cycle 7 day 1. TCRdb's copy holds only in-frame clones and misses some; the assay was immunoSEQ multiplex PCR. The table lists 9,500 to 15,000 clones, over 75% of them singletons, with approximately 19% in the top ten. This TCR came from an adult with an advanced solid tumor such as melanoma, head and neck, liver or kidney cancer. This chain links TRBV6-6 with TRBJ1-5; D remains ambiguous. The specimen comprised CD4+ or CD8+ T cells sorted from blood, sampled in a trial of the OX40 agonist ivuxolimab. The chain's CDR3 is CASSPGNQNQPQHF. The CDR3 bases are TGTGCCAGCAGTCCCGGGAACCAAAATCAGCCCCAGCATTTT.